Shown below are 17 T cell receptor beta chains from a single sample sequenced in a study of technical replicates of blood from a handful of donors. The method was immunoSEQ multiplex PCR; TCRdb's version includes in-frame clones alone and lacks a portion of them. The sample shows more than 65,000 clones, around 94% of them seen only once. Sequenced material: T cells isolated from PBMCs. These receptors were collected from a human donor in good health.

In DNA form, the CDR3 reads TGTGCCATTAACGTCGGAGGGCCCTCAACCGGGGAGCTGTTTTTT. This gives the protein CAINVGGPSTGELFF. V usage is TRBV28 and J usage is TRBJ2-2; a possible D gene is TRBD2 (6 bases). The length of the CDR3 is 15 residues. Trimming cost V 10 bases and J 5 bases, with 20 bases left between them. Germline V gene data show CDR1 as MDHEN and CDR2 as SYDVKM. Drawing the rest from reference TRBV28 and TRBJ2-2, the complete variable domain is DVKVTQSSRYLVKRTGEKVFLECVQDMDHENMFWYRQDPGLGLRLIYFSYDVKMKEKGDIPEGYSVSREKKERFSLILESASTNQTSMYLCAINVGGPSTGELFFGEGSRLTVL.

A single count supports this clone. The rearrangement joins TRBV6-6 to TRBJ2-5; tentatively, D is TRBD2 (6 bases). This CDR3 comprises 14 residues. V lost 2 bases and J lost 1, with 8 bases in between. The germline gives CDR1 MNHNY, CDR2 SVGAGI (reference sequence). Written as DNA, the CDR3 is TGTGCCAGCAGTTACACTAGCTCCCAAGAGACCCAGTACTTC. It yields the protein CASSYTSSQETQYF.

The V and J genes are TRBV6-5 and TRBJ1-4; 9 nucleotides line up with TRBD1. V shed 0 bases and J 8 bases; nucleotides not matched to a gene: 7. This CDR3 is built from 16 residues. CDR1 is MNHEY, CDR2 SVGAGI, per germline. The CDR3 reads CASSYSPGTGKEKLFF. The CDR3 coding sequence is TGTGCCAGCAGTTACTCTCCCGGGACAGGGAAAGAAAAACTGTTTTTT.

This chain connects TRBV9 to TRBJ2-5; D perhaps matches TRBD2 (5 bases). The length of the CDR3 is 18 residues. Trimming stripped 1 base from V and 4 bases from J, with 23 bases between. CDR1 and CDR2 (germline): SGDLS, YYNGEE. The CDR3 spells CASSVKSRSGPGVETQYF. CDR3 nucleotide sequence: TGTGCCAGCAGCGTAAAATCGCGGAGCGGTCCGGGCGTAGAGACCCAGTACTTC.

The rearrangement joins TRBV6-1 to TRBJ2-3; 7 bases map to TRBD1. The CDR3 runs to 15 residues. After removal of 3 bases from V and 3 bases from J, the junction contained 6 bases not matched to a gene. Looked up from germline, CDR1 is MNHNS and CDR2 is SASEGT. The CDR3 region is CASSESRGLTDTQYF. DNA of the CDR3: TGTGCCAGCAGTGAGTCCAGGGGGTTGACAGATACGCAGTATTTT.

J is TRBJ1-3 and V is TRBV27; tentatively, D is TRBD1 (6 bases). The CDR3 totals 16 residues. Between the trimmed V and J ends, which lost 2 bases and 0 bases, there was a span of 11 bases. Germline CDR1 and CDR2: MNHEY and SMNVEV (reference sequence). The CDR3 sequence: CASSLTTGLSGNTIYF. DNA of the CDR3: TGTGCCAGCAGTTTAACGACAGGCCTCTCTGGAAACACCATATATTTT.

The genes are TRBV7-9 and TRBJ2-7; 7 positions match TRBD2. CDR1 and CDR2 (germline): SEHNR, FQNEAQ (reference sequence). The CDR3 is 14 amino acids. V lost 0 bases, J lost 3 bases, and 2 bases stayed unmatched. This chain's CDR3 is CASSLATGGYEQYF. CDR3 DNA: TGTGCCAGCAGCTTAGCGACGGGAGGCTACGAGCAGTACTTC.

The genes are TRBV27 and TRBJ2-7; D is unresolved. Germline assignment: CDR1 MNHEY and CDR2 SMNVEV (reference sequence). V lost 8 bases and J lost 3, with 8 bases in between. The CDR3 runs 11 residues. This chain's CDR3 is CASCSVYEQYF. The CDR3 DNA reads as TGTGCCAGCTGTTCCGTCTACGAGCAGTACTTC.

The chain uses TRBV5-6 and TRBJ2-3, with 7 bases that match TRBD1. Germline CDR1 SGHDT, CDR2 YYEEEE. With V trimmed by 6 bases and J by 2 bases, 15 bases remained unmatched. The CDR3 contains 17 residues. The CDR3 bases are TGTGCCAGCACGCCACCATCCGACAGGGATATCACAGATACGCAGTATTTT. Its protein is CASTPPSDRDITDTQYF.

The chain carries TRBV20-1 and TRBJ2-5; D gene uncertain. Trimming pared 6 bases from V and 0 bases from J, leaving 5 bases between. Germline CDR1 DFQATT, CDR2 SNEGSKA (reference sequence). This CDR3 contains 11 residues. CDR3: CSAQDQETQYF. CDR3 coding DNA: TGCAGTGCCCAGGACCAAGAGACCCAGTACTTC.

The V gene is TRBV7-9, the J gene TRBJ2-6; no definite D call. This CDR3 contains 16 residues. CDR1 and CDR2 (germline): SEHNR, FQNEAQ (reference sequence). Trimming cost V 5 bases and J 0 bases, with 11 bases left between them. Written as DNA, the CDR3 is TGTGCCAGCAGCCCATTAGAGTTCTCTGGGGCCAACGTCCTGACTTTC. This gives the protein CASSPLEFSGANVLTF.

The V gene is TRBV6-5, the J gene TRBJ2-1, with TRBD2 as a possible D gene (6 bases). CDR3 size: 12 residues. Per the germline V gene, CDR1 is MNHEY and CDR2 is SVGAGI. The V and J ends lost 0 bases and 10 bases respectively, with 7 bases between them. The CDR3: CASSYSGGEQFF. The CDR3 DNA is TGTGCCAGCAGTTACTCTGGAGGGGAGCAGTTCTTC.

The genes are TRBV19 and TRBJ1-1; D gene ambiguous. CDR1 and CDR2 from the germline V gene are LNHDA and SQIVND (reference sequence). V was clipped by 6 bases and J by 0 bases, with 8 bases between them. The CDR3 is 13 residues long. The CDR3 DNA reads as TGTGCCAGTAGCCAGGTCTTGAACACTGAAGCTTTCTTT. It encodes CASSQVLNTEAFF.

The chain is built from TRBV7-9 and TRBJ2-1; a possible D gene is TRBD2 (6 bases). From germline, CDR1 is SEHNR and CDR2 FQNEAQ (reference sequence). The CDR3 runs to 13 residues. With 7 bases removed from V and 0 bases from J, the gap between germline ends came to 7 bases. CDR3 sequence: CASIGSSYNEQFF. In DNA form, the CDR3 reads TGTGCCAGCATCGGGAGCTCCTACAATGAGCAGTTCTTC. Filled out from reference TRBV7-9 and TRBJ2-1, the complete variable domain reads DTGVSQNPRHKITKRGQNVTFRCDPISEHNRLYWYRQTLGQGPEFLTYFQNEAQLEKSRLLSDRFSAERPKGSFSTLEIQRTEQGDSAMYLCASIGSSYNEQFFGPGTRLTVL.

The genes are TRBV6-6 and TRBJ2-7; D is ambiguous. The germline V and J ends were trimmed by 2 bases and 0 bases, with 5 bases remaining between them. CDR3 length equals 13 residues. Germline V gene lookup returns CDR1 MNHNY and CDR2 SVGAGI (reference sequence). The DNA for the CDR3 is TGTGCCAGCAGTTACCGCAGCTCCTACGAGCAGTACTTC. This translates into CASSYRSSYEQYF.

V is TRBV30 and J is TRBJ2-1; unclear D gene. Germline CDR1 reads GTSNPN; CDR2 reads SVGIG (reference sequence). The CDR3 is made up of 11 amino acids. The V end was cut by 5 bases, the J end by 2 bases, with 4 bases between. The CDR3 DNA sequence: TGTGCCTGGGCGGCCTACAATGAGCAGTTCTTC. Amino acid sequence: CAWAAYNEQFF.

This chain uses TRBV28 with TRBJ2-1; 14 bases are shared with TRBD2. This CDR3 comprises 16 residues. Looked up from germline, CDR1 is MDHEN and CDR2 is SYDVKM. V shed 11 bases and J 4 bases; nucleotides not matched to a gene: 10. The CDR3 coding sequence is TGTGCCGGGTCCGGGACTAGCGGGAGATATTACAATGAGCAGTTCTTC. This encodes CAGSGTSGRYYNEQFF.